This section outlines one T cell receptor (beta chain) sequence together with its context. This receptor's antigen is unknown. Its ends do not fully match the called genes, so a read error is possible. This specimen belongs to a study of cytomegalovirus exposure and HLA in healthy donors (dated 2017 in TCRdb). Regarding the research as a whole: An earlier analysis of around 600 of the donors reported roughly 300 Gb of sequence data and 117 million unique TCR beta sequences from roughly 180 million T cells. An early release that covered roughly 600 HLA-typed donors contained approximately 300 gigabases of sequencing data and about 93 million unique TCR sequences. Of the 398 genotyped donors, 65% to 90% fell in the genetic ancestry cluster associated with self-reported Caucasian donors. The study aimed to test whether cataloging public T cell receptors could reveal signatures of past pathogen exposure. Using immunosequencing, the study profiled T cell repertoires from about 620 subjects and related those repertoires to cytomegalovirus serostatus. Along with the 666-subject first cohort, a separate validation cohort of around 110 different subjects was used. To predict cytomegalovirus infection status, the study combined high-throughput TCR immunosequencing, statistical association of individual TCRs with disease status, and machine learning. A later analysis re-analyzed previously published TCR beta repertoires from 660 or so donors and added high-resolution HLA genotyping to study TCR occurrence patterns. In the later analysis, no new phenotypic data were used to find candidate immune exposures; instead, reliance was placed on TCR beta sequences and their occurrence across donors. To decide whether each TCR beta V gene segment behaved as functional or pseudogenic, an earlier analysis of nearly 600 of the donors relied on high-throughput TCR beta sequencing. Donor age, sex, ethnicity and CMV serostatus were collected together with the repertoire data. A later genetic analysis used genome-wide SNP genotypes for about three fifths of the 666 donors, treating that subset as a discovery cohort. Every repertoire in the discovery cohort had been generated on one and the same sequencing platform. HLA typing covered class I and class II loci at four-digit resolution. Typing coverage varied by locus: 629-630 donors for A, B, C, DRB1 and DQB1; under 550 for DQA1; more than 600 for DPA1; approximately 450 for DPB1. Roughly 5 DR-DQ haplotypes were handled as single units for association and clustering because linkage in the cohort was strong. Among 350 to 400 genotyped donors of the cohort, an average of approximately 230,000 unique TCR beta nucleotide sequences were sequenced per donor, about a sixth of them non-productive.

The germline V gene (reference sequence) provides CDR1 SSHAT and CDR2 FNYEAQ. The CDR3, cysteine through phenylalanine, is 15 amino acids long. Here the CDR3 DNA is all that survives: 45 bases in frame from base 1. The cohort comprised 670 or so healthy bone marrow donors. At the time of sampling, every cohort member was nominally healthy, though immune exposures that went unrecorded were likely present. The donor was CMV seropositive and was included in the group of 250 to 350 seropositive cohort members. Every donor gave a peripheral blood sample, and the peripheral blood mononuclear cells from that sample were used for TCR beta sequencing. Genomic DNA extraction from the blood cell samples was performed with the Qiagen DNeasy Blood Extraction Kit. Preparation of the library involved the immunoSEQ multiplex PCR assay. For the multiplex PCR, a mixture combining 60 forward primers for TCR Vbeta segments and 13 reverse primers for TCR Jbeta segments was used. Amplification of the CDR3 region of rearranged TCR beta genes was performed with a multiplex PCR assay on genomic DNA. The amplified TCR beta libraries were sequenced on the Illumina HiSeq System as 87-base-pair reads. The authors' pipeline ran thus. A later analysis counted some 74 million unique TCR beta chains across the 666 repertoires, and some 11 million of these chains were shared by at least two donors. Raw reads were error-corrected and collapsed into unique sequences by a nearest-neighbor algorithm in which closely related sequences were merged to remove PCR and sequencing errors. Alignment of CDR3 sequences to IMGT reference sequences was used to assign V, D and J gene segments. For a sequence to be retained, a match of at least six nucleotides to both a V gene segment and a J gene segment was required. Rearrangements were classified as productive when the CDR3 lacked stop codons and remained in frame with V and J, and all other rearrangements were classified as non-productive. Following IMGT convention, CDR3 was defined as the stretch from the second conserved V-encoded cysteine up to the conserved J-encoded phenylalanine. In an earlier analysis of around 570 of the donors, sequences lacking an unambiguous match to a single V gene segment were excluded. In an earlier analysis of several hundred of the donors, V segments were called functional above 56.7% productive rearrangements and were called segregating when the between-donor standard deviation exceeded 5%. A statistical classification framework was developed to diagnose cytomegalovirus status using the catalog of TCR beta chain sequences. A later analysis assigned V and J genes by comparing TCR nucleotide sequences with IMGT/GENE-DB human TR gene sequences. Using the TCRdist pipeline, a later analysis assigned CDR3 sequences along with most-parsimonious VDJ recombination scenarios. A later analysis defined each TCR beta chain by its CDR3 amino acid sequence plus V-gene family, and excluded reads lacking a unique V-gene family. As a way to deal with suspected cross-contamination and a sequencing artifact, a later analysis dropped nearly 600 nucleotide sequences that were highly shared and had low generation probability. In a later analysis, a clonal expansion index for each public chain was calculated from normalized within-repertoire ranks of inferred template counts. Generation probabilities in a later analysis came from a VDJ recombination model fitted to out-of-frame rearrangements, and those results were checked against IGoR. Hypergeometric tests were used in a later analysis to score TCR-TCR, TCR-HLA and TCR-CMV co-occurrence, with a repertoire-size bias correction applied to the TCR pairs. A later analysis estimated false discovery rates by permuting HLA or CMV assignments 20 times. In a later analysis, co-occurring TCRs were grouped using DBSCAN, and TCRdist sequence similarity was added for clustering within HLA-allele-positive subsets. Repertoires with fewer than 30,000 or more than 120,000 public chains, plus five repertoires with anomalous nucleotide sharing, were excluded from co-occurrence clustering. TCRdb mirrors the immuneACCESS table, restricted to in-frame sequences. Some clones are absent from its copies; in checked studies, under half trace to an unresolved V gene, and the reason for the others is unknown. That table gives V, J and clone size, and the DNA gave D and trimming. The sample table lists 100,000 to 150,000 clones, roughly 15% of them with a count of one. Roughly 3% of the sample comes from the top ten.

The full study reports these points: The study gave a list of some 150 TCR beta chains associated with cytomegalovirus. An earlier analysis of around 500 of the donors showed that most TCR beta V segments appeared in productive rearrangements either about 90% or about 30% of the time, which broadly matched IMGT annotations. A few of the identified cytomegalovirus-associated TCR beta chains were confirmed in vitro to be specific for cytomegalovirus antigens. Sequencing depth was assumed to be roughly uniform across donors in the presence/absence analyses, though that assumption may not hold. A cluster of highly shared sequence variants was judged likely to represent a technical artifact of the sequencing pipeline. A further reported finding was that TCR beta sequences accurately predicted the HLA-A and HLA-B alleles for most subjects in the first cohort. CMV serostatus was the only immune exposure information available for the cohort. In a later analysis, most CMV-associated TCR beta chains were found to appear HLA-restricted, with HLA associations seemingly driven largely by CMV exposure. The earlier analysis of almost 600 of the donors excluded 15 to 20 rarely observed V segments, including chromosome 9 orphons, because counts were too low. In a later genetic analysis, a missense DCLRE1C variant was associated with V-gene and J-gene trimming of TCR beta chains, and the association was replicated in an independent cohort. The 87-base-pair reads could not distinguish some IMGT-functional V segments, including TRBV6-2 and TRBV6-3, so those segments were excluded. Most TCR sequences were seen in very few donors, while some public TCRs were found in many individuals. In a later genetic analysis, fewer N-insertions in productive TCRs were reported among donors in an Asian-associated ancestry cluster than the roughly 700-donor mean. In a later analysis, TCR association rates were found to vary across HLA loci, with the most associated TCRs seen for DRB1 alleles and the fewest for HLA-C alleles. Only TCR beta chains were sequenced in this cohort, and the absence of alpha or paired-chain data limited detectable features. HLA typing was unavailable for some donors at each locus, so association tests used only the typed subset. According to a later analysis, parvovirus B19, influenza, CMV and Epstein-Barr virus appeared linked to several top co-occurrence clusters. The classifier was reported to diagnose cytomegalovirus status with high specificity and sensitivity in both the original and validation cohorts. When HLA alleles, especially DR and DQ, strongly co-occurred, TCR associations were difficult to assign to individual alleles. Correlated functional status among segregating V segments might reflect linkage disequilibrium, but an unknown experimental factor could not be ruled out. A later analysis found that HLA-associated TCR beta chains were more clonally expanded and had lower generation probabilities than equally common non-associated chains. In a later analysis, around 17,000 TCR beta sequences were associated with specific HLA alleles at a false discovery rate of 0.05. According to the authors, the approach could potentially be generalized to other disease states and immunological phenotypes.

The rearranged chain carries TRBV7-7 and TRBJ2-1, and 8 junction bases match TRBD1. Sequencing input: PBMCs. The source of this sequence is a female donor in good health and CMV-seropositive. The DNA sequence is TGTGCTAGCAGCGCCGGGACAGGTTCCTACAATGAGCAGTTCTTC. This codes for CASSAGTGSYNEQFF.